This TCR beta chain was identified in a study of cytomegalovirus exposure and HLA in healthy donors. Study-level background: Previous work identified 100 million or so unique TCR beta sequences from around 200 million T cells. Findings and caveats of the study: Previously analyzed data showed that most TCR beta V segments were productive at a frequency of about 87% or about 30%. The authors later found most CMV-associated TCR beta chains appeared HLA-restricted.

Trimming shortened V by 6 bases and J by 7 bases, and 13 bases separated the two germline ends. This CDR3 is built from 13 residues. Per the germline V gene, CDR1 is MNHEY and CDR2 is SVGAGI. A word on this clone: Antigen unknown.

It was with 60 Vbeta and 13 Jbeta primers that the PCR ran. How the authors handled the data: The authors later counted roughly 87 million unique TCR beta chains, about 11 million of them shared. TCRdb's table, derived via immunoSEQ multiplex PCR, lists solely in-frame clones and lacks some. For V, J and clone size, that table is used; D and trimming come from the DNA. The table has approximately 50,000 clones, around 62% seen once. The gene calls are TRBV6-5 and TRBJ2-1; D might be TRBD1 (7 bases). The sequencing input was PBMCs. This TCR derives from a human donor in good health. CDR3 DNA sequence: TGTGCCAGCAGCAAGTCAGGGGGGAATGAGCAGTTCTTC. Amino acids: CASSKSGGNEQFF.